A selection of T cell receptor beta chains follows, all from one sample in a study of ipilimumab plus nivolumab after autologous stem cell transplantation. Clones were read by immunoSEQ multiplex PCR, and TCRdb kept only the in-frame ones, dropping some. The sample has 15,000 to 20,000 clones, around four fifths seen once. The source material was PBMCs, sampled in a trial of ipilimumab plus nivolumab as post-transplant consolidation. The receptors stem from a male donor with diffuse large B-cell lymphoma. Each CDR3 is given with its conserved first and last residue. Fields, in order: clone size, V gene, J gene, D gene, CDR3 length, CDR3 DNA, CDR3 protein. A D gene is named only where the DNA matches it firmly. Expanded clones are given a class, and other clones once, few, many or no size at all.

NA	TRBV19	TRBJ2-2	NA	15	TGTGCCAGTACCACCGGGGCAGGGTTCACCGGGGAGCTGTTTTTT	CASTTGAGFTGELFF
NA	TRBV2	TRBJ2-1	TRBD2	13	TGTGCCAGCCGGACTAGCAGTTTCAATGAGCAGTTCTTC	CASRTSSFNEQFF
few	TRBV29-1	TRBJ2-7	NA	12	TGCAGCGTTGCAACCGGACCAGCCGAGCAGTACTTC	CSVATGPAEQYF
NA	TRBV5-1	TRBJ1-1	NA	14	TGCGCCAGCAGCTTGTTCAGGGCGAACACTGAAGCTTTCTTT	CASSLFRANTEAFF
NA	TRBV11-2	TRBJ1-2	NA	17	TGTGCCAGCAGCTTAGAGGGTGCAACAGGGCGCTCGCGGGGCTACACCTTC	CASSLEGATGRSRGYTF
few	TRBV4-1	TRBJ1-1	NA	11	TGCGCCAGCAGCCAAGATAACGAAGCTTTCTTT	CASSQDNEAFF
NA	TRBV19	TRBJ1-1	NA	13	TGTGCCACCTCGGACAGATCGAACACTGAAGCTTTCTTT	CATSDRSNTEAFF
once	TRBV1	TRBJ2-3	NA	15	TGCACCAGCAGCCAAGACAGCGGGAGTGGGGATACGCAGTATTTT	CTSSQDSGSGDTQYF
few	TRBV9	TRBJ2-7	NA	15	TGTGCCAGCAGCGTAGCTAGCAGTTTCGTCTACGAGCAGTACTTC	CASSVASSFVYEQYF
NA	TRBV25-1	TRBJ2-1	TRBD1	14	TGTGCCAGCAGCGACCGGGACAGGGGCCATGAGCAGTTCTTC	CASSDRDRGHEQFF
NA	TRBV6-5	TRBJ1-1	NA	13	TGTGCCAGCAGCCTGGAATACCTCACTGAAGCTTTCTTT	CASSLEYLTEAFF
NA	TRBV29-1	TRBJ1-2	TRBD1	16	TGCAGCGTGGAAGGGGACGGTGACAGGGTCCTCTATGGCTACACCTTC	CSVEGDGDRVLYGYTF
NA	TRBV19	TRBJ1-4	NA	16	TGTGCCAGTAAGGGGGGGGTGCAACTACTTAATGAAAAACTGTTTTTT	CASKGGVQLLNEKLFF
NA	TRBV2	TRBJ2-6	NA	15	TGTGCCAGCAGTGAACTGAGCTCTGGGGCCAACGTCCTGACTTTC	CASSELSSGANVLTF
NA	TRBV14	TRBJ2-5	NA	16	TGTGCCAGCAGCCAAGATCGGTCCCGATTCAAAGAGACCCAGTACTTC	CASSQDRSRFKETQYF
NA	TRBV7-9	TRBJ2-1	NA	9	TGTGCCGGATCGAATGAGCAGTTCTTC	CAGSNEQFF
NA	TRBV5-4	TRBJ2-3	TRBD1	16	TGTGCCAGCAGCGCCGGACAGGGCCTGAACACAGATACGCAGTATTTT	CASSAGQGLNTDTQYF
NA	TRBV5-4	TRBJ2-7	TRBD2	18	TGTGCCAGCAGCTTGGCCCCGAGCGGGGGGGCTCTCTCCTACGAGCAGTACTTC	CASSLAPSGGALSYEQYF
NA	TRBV5-1	TRBJ2-2	TRBD2	16	TGCGCCAGCAGCGTAGCGGGGGCCCAGGCCACCGGGGAGCTGTTTTTT	CASSVAGAQATGELFF
NA	TRBV6-6	TRBJ1-1	NA	13	TGTGCCAGCAGTTCCATACTAGTCTCTGAAGCTTTCTTT	CASSSILVSEAFF
NA	TRBV2	TRBJ2-3	NA	15	TGTGCCAGCAGTTGGACAGCAACTAGCACAGATACGCAGTATTTT	CASSWTATSTDTQYF
NA	TRBV27	TRBJ2-6	NA	14	TGTGCCAGCAGTTTCTCAGCCGGGGCCAACGTCCTGACTTTC	CASSFSAGANVLTF
NA	TRBV2	TRBJ1-3	NA	13	TGTGCCAGCAGTGGGCAGGGAGGAAACACCATATATTTT	CASSGQGGNTIYF
NA	TRBV7-8	TRBJ1-1	TRBD1	19	TGTGCCAGCAGCTACCGGACAGGGGGCGTTCATTCTCAGAACACTGAAGCTTTCTTT	CASSYRTGGVHSQNTEAFF
NA	TRBV30	TRBJ1-3	NA	16	TGTGCCTGGAGTCGGTCACGGCCATCGGGGGGAAACACCATATATTTT	CAWSRSRPSGGNTIYF
NA	TRBV19	TRBJ2-2	NA	13	TGTGCCAGTAGTGCGGCGAACACCGGGGAGCTGTTTTTT	CASSAANTGELFF
NA	TRBV5-1	TRBJ2-5	NA	15	TGCGCCAGCAGCTTCGGTTTGGGAACTCAAGAGACCCAGTACTTC	CASSFGLGTQETQYF
NA	TRBV6-1	TRBJ1-5	TRBD1	14	TGTGCCAGCACCCAAGGAGCAGGGGGCCAACCCCAGCATTTT	CASTQGAGGQPQHF
NA	TRBV7-9	TRBJ2-3	NA	14	TGTGCCAGCAGCATGATCCGGGTCACAGATACGCAGTATTTT	CASSMIRVTDTQYF
NA	TRBV19	TRBJ2-7	NA	15	TGTGCCAGTAGTATAGCGGGGACCCAAACCTACGAGCAGTACTTC	CASSIAGTQTYEQYF
NA	TRBV11-2	TRBJ1-1	TRBD1	15	TGTGCCAGCACCATTCTAGGGGGCCCGGACACTGAAGCTTTCTTT	CASTILGGPDTEAFF
NA	TRBV7-3	TRBJ2-3	TRBD2	18	TGTGCCAGCAGCTTAAAGGCTTGGACTAGCGGCCCCACAGATACGCAGTATTTT	CASSLKAWTSGPTDTQYF
NA	TRBV9	TRBJ2-2	NA	15	TGTGCCAGCAGCGTAGCACAGGGGAACACCGGGGAGCTGTTTTTT	CASSVAQGNTGELFF
NA	TRBV27	TRBJ2-3	TRBD1	15	TGTGCCAGCAGTTGGGGGACAGGGTGGCCAGATACGCAGTATTTT	CASSWGTGWPDTQYF